Below, 26 T cell receptor beta chains from the same sample are listed, as sequenced in a study of OX40 agonist ivuxolimab in advanced cancers. Repertoires were generated with immunoSEQ multiplex PCR, while TCRdb's copy carries only in-frame clones and drops some. The table lists tens of thousands of clones, just under 85% of them singletons, with around 2.7% in the top ten. Specimen: CD4+ or CD8+ T cells sorted from blood, collected in a trial of the OX40 agonist ivuxolimab. The receptors derive from an adult with an advanced solid tumor such as melanoma, head and neck, liver or kidney cancer.

The rearrangement joins TRBV7-2 to TRBJ1-1, with TRBD1 identical over 9 bases. V dropped 6 bases and J dropped 11; count of bases not matched to a gene: 13. The CDR3 is 14 residues long. Germline loops: CDR1 SGHTA, CDR2 FQGNSA. This chain's CDR3 is CASRSDRGVIAAFF. The CDR3 DNA is TGTGCCAGCAGGTCAGACAGGGGGGTAATCGCGGCTTTCTTT.

The chain joins TRBV19 to TRBJ1-2, with TRBD1 matching over 7 bases. The CDR3 is made up of 12 amino acids. The junction had 5 bases not matched to a gene; V was cut back by 7 bases and J by 6 bases. Germline V gene lookup returns CDR1 LNHDA and CDR2 SQIVND (reference sequence). CDR3 nucleotides: TGTGCCAGTACCCCAGGGGGGCATGGCTACACCTTC. Residues: CASTPGGHGYTF.

This clone appeared a few times. The chain uses TRBV5-1 and TRBJ2-5; TRBD1 might be the D (6 bases). The CDR3 has 14 amino acids. V was clipped by 0 bases and J by 2 bases, with 8 bases between them. Germline values: CDR1 SGHRS, CDR2 YFSETQ. The CDR3 DNA reads as TGCGCCAGCAGCTTGGGGACAGTACAAGAGACCCAGTACTTC. Translating gives CASSLGTVQETQYF.

In this sample, this clone turned up a few times. The CDR3 sequence: CASRAGGNTIYF. The DNA for the CDR3 is TGTGCCAGCAGGGCGGGCGGAAACACCATATATTTT. The rearrangement links TRBV6-6 to TRBJ1-3; D unresolved. V lost 6 bases to trimming and J lost 4 bases, with 7 bases between them. This CDR3 comprises 12 residues. Germline lookup yields CDR1 MNHNY and CDR2 SVGAGI (reference sequence).

The genes are TRBV7-2 and TRBJ2-2; no firm D call. Deletions cut 6 bases from V and 2 bases from J, with 13 bases between. Germline V gene sequence: CDR1 SGHTA, CDR2 FQGNSA. The CDR3 runs to 15 residues. The CDR3 protein is CASSTTRQNTGELFF. As DNA, the CDR3 is TGTGCCAGCAGTACGACACGCCAAAACACCGGGGAGCTGTTTTTT.

In this sample, this clone turned up a few times. The CDR3 DNA sequence: TGTGCCAGCAGCTTACTAGGCTCCCAAGAGACCCAGTACTTC. Translation: CASSLLGSQETQYF. The V and J genes are TRBV5-8 and TRBJ2-5, with D tentatively TRBD2 (5 bases). With 2 bases removed from V and 1 base from J, the gap between germline ends came to 9 bases. Germline CDR1 is SGHTS and CDR2 is YDEGEE. The CDR3 consists of 14 residues.

The rearrangement joins TRBV5-6 to TRBJ1-5; 7 bases agree with TRBD1. Germline lookup yields CDR1 SGHDT and CDR2 YYEEEE. The CDR3 consists of 17 residues. V was pared by 4 bases and J by 7 bases, with 17 bases of the junction left unmatched. The chain's CDR3 is CASSNRRWTGLYQPQHF. In DNA, the CDR3 is TGTGCCAGCAGCAACCGAAGATGGACAGGTTTATACCAGCCCCAGCATTTT.

The chain's CDR3 is CASSFFPTSGRTDEYF. CDR3 nucleotides: TGTGCCAGCAGTTTTTTCCCGACTAGCGGGAGGACGGATGAGTACTTC. The rearrangement uses TRBV27 and TRBJ2-7; 13 bases agree with TRBD2. The CDR3 loop spans 16 amino acids. Trimming removed 3 bases from V and 11 bases from J; junction bases left unmatched: 13. From germline, CDR1 is MNHEY and CDR2 SMNVEV (reference sequence).

J is TRBJ2-3 and V is TRBV7-9; 13 bases align to TRBD2. Trimming removed 1 base from V and 3 bases from J; junction bases left unmatched: 7. Germline V gene data show CDR1 as SEHNR and CDR2 as FQNEAQ (reference sequence). CDR3 length equals 18 residues. CDR3 nucleotides: TGTGCCAGCAGCTTAGAAGGACTAGCGGGAGTGTATACAGATACGCAGTATTTT. Its protein product is CASSLEGLAGVYTDTQYF.

The rearrangement uses TRBV19 and TRBJ1-2, with D uncertain. Germline CDR1 is LNHDA and CDR2 is SQIVND (reference sequence). V lost 2 bases and J 3 bases, leaving 7 bases between the germline ends. The CDR3 loop spans 13 amino acids. The CDR3 sequence is CASSIKMDYGYTF. DNA of the CDR3: TGTGCCAGTAGTATAAAGATGGACTATGGCTACACCTTC.

The genes are TRBV4-2 and TRBJ2-1; D perhaps matches TRBD2 (6 bases). CDR1 and CDR2 (germline): LGHNA, YNFKEQ. This CDR3 contains 14 residues. V gave up 0 bases and J gave up 10 bases, with 13 bases separating them. The chain's CDR3 is CASSQDWRADEQFF. The CDR3 region has the DNA TGTGCCAGCAGCCAAGATTGGAGGGCCGACGAGCAGTTCTTC.

This sequence joins TRBV7-2 and TRBJ2-1; D assignment may be TRBD1 or TRBD2 (5 bases each). Trimming cost V 5 bases and J 5 bases, with 25 bases left between them. CDR1 SGHTA and CDR2 FQGNSA come from the germline V gene. The CDR3 length is 18 residues. The chain's CDR3 is CASSPRGWGTRANNEQFF. CDR3 coding DNA: TGTGCCAGCAGCCCGCGCGGCTGGGGGACCAGAGCCAACAATGAGCAGTTCTTC.

The chain combines TRBV7-8 with TRBJ2-7; D not certain. V was clipped by 2 bases and J by 0 bases, with 8 bases between them. Germline V CDR1 and CDR2: SGHVS, FQNEAQ. This CDR3 is built from 14 residues. The CDR3 region has the DNA TGTGCCAGCAGCTTATCGACTGTCTCCTACGAGCAGTACTTC. It translates to CASSLSTVSYEQYF. The complete variable domain, with remaining parts taken from reference TRBV7-8 and TRBJ2-7, reads GAGVSQSPRYKVAKRGQDVALRCDPISGHVSLFWYQQALGQGPEFLTYFQNEAQLDKSGLPSDRFFAERPEGSVSTLKIQRTQQEDSAVYLCASSLSTVSYEQYFGPGTRLTVT.

The chain uses TRBV27 and TRBJ1-5, with D tentatively TRBD1 (6 bases). The CDR3 contains 16 residues. With 6 bases removed from V and 0 bases from J, the gap between germline ends came to 15 bases. The germline V gene has CDR1 MNHEY and CDR2 SMNVEV (reference sequence). In nucleotides, the CDR3 is TGTGCCAGCAGGGTTCGGGGGGACAATAGCAATCAGCCCCAGCATTTT. Its translation: CASRVRGDNSNQPQHF.

This clone was picked up a small number of times. The V call is TRBV28, the J call TRBJ1-2; no reliable D call. Germline assignment: CDR1 MDHEN and CDR2 SYDVKM. CDR3 size: 14 residues. Trimming shortened V by 1 base and J by 8 bases, and 14 bases separated the two germline ends. CDR3 DNA sequence: TGTGCCAGCAGTTTATTAGGTGGGGTTGGCGGCTACACCTTC. Translating it yields CASSLLGGVGGYTF.

V is TRBV6-1 and J is TRBJ1-5; tentative D call: TRBD1 (5 bases). Germline values: CDR1 MNHNS, CDR2 SASEGT. V lost 7 bases and J lost 7, with 14 bases in between. The CDR3 contains 13 residues. CDR3 protein: CASTLFGGQPQHF. The CDR3 coding sequence is TGTGCCAGCACCCTTTTTGGGGGACAGCCCCAGCATTTT.

The gene calls are TRBV7-2 and TRBJ2-6; 7 bases align to TRBD2. The CDR3 sequence is 18 residues long. V gave up 6 bases and J gave up 0 bases; unmatched junction bases: 11. The germline V gene encodes CDR1 SGHTA and CDR2 FQGNSA. CDR3 loop: CASSPGWGEGSGANVLTF. CDR3 DNA: TGTGCCAGCAGTCCGGGCTGGGGGGAGGGCTCTGGGGCCAACGTCCTGACTTTC. Together with reference TRBV7-2 and TRBJ2-6, the CDR3 gives the full variable domain: GAGVSQSPSNKVTEKGKDVELRCDPISGHTALYWYRQSLGQGLEFLIYFQGNSAPDKSGLPSDRFSAERTGGSVSTLTIQRTQQEDSAVYLCASSPGWGEGSGANVLTFGAGSRLTVL.

The V call is TRBV5-1, the J call TRBJ2-2; D is perhaps TRBD2 (6 bases). V was cut by 4 bases and J by 0 bases, with 10 bases left in between. The CDR3 is 15 amino acids. CDR1 and CDR2 from the germline V gene are SGHRS and YFSETQ. The CDR3 DNA is TGCGCCAGCAGCCGCGGGGACGCGAACACCGGGGAGCTGTTTTTT. Amino acid sequence: CASSRGDANTGELFF. The whole variable domain, remainder taken from reference TRBV5-1 and TRBJ2-2, is KAGVTQTPRYLIKTRGQQVTLSCSPISGHRSVSWYQQTPGQGLQFLFEYFSETQRNKGNFPGRFSGRQFSNSRSEMNVSTLELGDSALYLCASSRGDANTGELFFGEGSRLTVL.

V and J are TRBV25-1 and TRBJ2-6; a possible D gene is TRBD1 (5 bases). The CDR3 spans 14 residues. The ends were cut back, 7 bases at V and 0 bases at J, with 7 bases in the middle. Per germline, CDR1 MGHDK and CDR2 SYGVNS. CDR3 coding DNA: TGTGCCAGCACAGACAGCTCTGGGGCCAACGTCCTGACTTTC. Encoded protein: CASTDSSGANVLTF.

The chain employs TRBV7-2 and TRBJ2-7; 9 bases align to TRBD2. Germline V gene sequence: CDR1 SGHTA, CDR2 FQGNSA. The CDR3 is 17 amino acids. V was clipped by 1 base and J by 2 bases; unmatched bases: 9. This CDR3 reads CASSLVGGRLAAYEQYF. CDR3 nucleotides: TGTGCCAGCAGCTTAGTAGGAGGGAGACTAGCGGCCTACGAGCAGTACTTC. The entire variable domain, with the rest obtained from reference TRBV7-2 and TRBJ2-7, is as follows: GAGVSQSPSNKVTEKGKDVELRCDPISGHTALYWYRQSLGQGLEFLIYFQGNSAPDKSGLPSDRFSAERTGGSVSTLTIQRTQQEDSAVYLCASSLVGGRLAAYEQYFGPGTRLTVT.

The genes are TRBV5-1 and TRBJ1-5, with unresolved D. Germline V lookup: CDR1 SGHRS, CDR2 YFSETQ. V lost 2 bases to trimming and J lost 6 bases, with 12 bases between them. The CDR3 sequence is 14 residues long. CDR3 sequence: CASSLDGLGQPQHF. Here the CDR3 DNA reads TGCGCCAGCAGCTTAGACGGCCTTGGTCAGCCCCAGCATTTT.

The chain couples TRBV30 to TRBJ2-5; tentatively, D is TRBD1 (6 bases). The V gene lost 0 bases and the J gene lost 4 bases, with 18 bases spanning the gap. CDR1 is GTSNPN, CDR2 SVGIG, per germline (reference sequence). The CDR3 is 16 amino acids. The CDR3 loop reads CAWSVLGAIWGETQYF. CDR3 in DNA: TGTGCCTGGAGTGTACTGGGGGCTATTTGGGGAGAGACCCAGTACTTC.

J is TRBJ2-6 and V is TRBV27, with TRBD1 matching over 9 bases. The CDR3 has 17 amino acids. Per germline, CDR1 MNHEY and CDR2 SMNVEV (reference sequence). J was trimmed by 2 bases and V by 7 bases; bases with no gene match: 9. Written as DNA, the CDR3 is TGTGCCAGCACCGAACAGGGGGCAATGGCTGGGGCCAACGTCCTGACTTTC. It codes for CASTEQGAMAGANVLTF.

This clone was counted once. The rearrangement uses TRBV6-1 and TRBJ1-5; 9 nucleotides agree with TRBD1. The V segment lost 2 bases and the J segment 4 bases; nucleotides outside the gene matches: 6. CDR3 length: 16 amino acids. CDR1 and CDR2 (germline): MNHNS, SASEGT. CDR3 sequence (DNA): TGTGCCAGCAGTGAAAGGACAGGGGCCTATAATCAGCCCCAGCATTTT. Encoded protein: CASSERTGAYNQPQHF.

The chain couples TRBV5-8 to TRBJ1-1, with a weak D call TRBD1 (6 bases). CDR1 and CDR2 (germline): SGHTS, YDEGEE. This CDR3 comprises 15 residues. The ends were cut back, 6 bases at V and 0 bases at J, with 15 bases in the middle. DNA of the CDR3: TGTGCCAGCATTAACGGGGGGCAGGTGAACACTGAAGCTTTCTTT. Its translation is CASINGGQVNTEAFF.

The chain couples TRBV29-1 to TRBJ1-1; weak D call: TRBD1 (6 bases). Germline V gene sequence: CDR1 SQVTM, CDR2 ANQGSEA. Trimming shortened V by 4 bases and J by 1 base, and 10 bases separated the two germline ends. This CDR3 is 13 amino acids long. The DNA for the CDR3 is TGCAGCGTTGCCAGGGGTCCGAACACTGAAGCTTTCTTT. Translation gives CSVARGPNTEAFF.